This TCR beta chain was sequenced in a study of graft-versus-host responses after intestinal transplantation. Clones were sequenced by immunoSEQ multiplex PCR, and TCRdb holds only the in-frame ones, with some missing. The data hold 23,000 or so clones, with 90% observed a single time. Trimming cost V 1 base and J 0 bases; bases outside gene matches: 15. Germline lookup yields CDR1 SGHRS and CDR2 YFSETQ. This CDR3 has 20 amino acids. Source: PBMCs, taken around 40 days after intestinal transplant. J is TRBJ2-4 and V is TRBV5-1, with TRBD2 matching 8 bases. The origin of this receptor is a human patient who received an intestinal transplant, so some T cells may come from the graft donor. This CDR3 is CASSLRVRREAPEAKNIQYF. Here the CDR3 DNA reads TGCGCCAGCAGCTTGAGGGTACGGCGGGAGGCCCCTGAAGCCAAAAACATTCAGTACTTC.